Listed here are 22 T cell receptor beta chains from one sample, sequenced in a study of T cell responses to AZD1222 COVID-19 vaccine. Profiled with immunoSEQ multiplex PCR; TCRdb holds only in-frame clones, not every one. The data contain roughly 120,000 clones, roughly 88% of them singletons. Sequencing used peripheral blood, obtained on day 0 of AZD1222 vaccination. All receptors derive from an adult in good health.

The genes are TRBV3-1 (or the pseudogene TRBV3-2) and TRBJ1-5, with D maybe TRBD1 (5 bases). Trimming took off 0 bases at V and 3 bases at J, with 9 bases between the two ends. This CDR3 is 15 amino acids long. Germline CDR1 and CDR2: LGHDT and YNNKEL (reference sequence). CDR3 in amino acids: CASSQDGGANQPQHF. The DNA for the CDR3 is TGTGCCAGCAGCCAAGATGGAGGGGCCAATCAGCCCCAGCATTTT.

The chain is built from TRBV4-1 and TRBJ1-2; 7 nucleotides align to TRBD1. The junction had 5 bases not matched to a gene; V was cut back by 3 bases and J by 4 bases. This CDR3 is built from 14 residues. Germline V gene data show CDR1 as MGHRA and CDR2 as YSYEKL. CDR3 region: CASSHLGQLYGYTF. DNA of the CDR3: TGCGCCAGCAGCCACCTGGGACAGCTCTATGGCTACACCTTC.

This chain joins TRBV6-5 and TRBJ2-7; TRBD2 matches at 7 bases. Germline trimming cut 6 bases from V and 2 bases from J; bases unmatched to any gene: 4. CDR1 is MNHEY and CDR2 is SVGAGI in the germline V gene. This CDR3 has 13 amino acids. The CDR3 DNA reads TGTGCCAGCAGGCCGGGAGGACCCTACGAGCAGTACTTC. Translating it yields CASRPGGPYEQYF.

This clone was detected only a few times. This rearrangement joins TRBV6-4 to TRBJ2-3; 8 bases fit TRBD2. Germline CDR1 reads MRHNA; CDR2 reads SNTAGT. The V and J ends lost 0 bases and 4 bases, in that order; junction bases with no gene match: 3. The CDR3 extends over 15 amino acids. CDR3 in DNA: TGTGCCAGCAGTGACTCGAGCGGGGGCTCAGATACGCAGTATTTT. The encoded protein is CASSDSSGGSDTQYF.

With regard to this clone: In the same sample, other DNA sequences code for this CDR3. V gene TRBV18 combines with J gene TRBJ1-1; D uncertain. CDR3 length: 13 amino acids. Per germline, CDR1 KGHSH and CDR2 LQKENI. The V gene lost 1 base and the J gene lost 1 base, with 4 bases spanning the gap. This chain's CDR3 is CASSPQGNTEAFF. The CDR3, as DNA: TGTGCCAGCTCACCACAGGGGAACACTGAAGCTTTCTTT.

The chain uses TRBV18 and TRBJ1-2, with D unresolved. Germline V gene data show CDR1 as KGHSH and CDR2 as LQKENI. The CDR3 spans 13 residues. V was pared by 4 bases and J by 5 bases, with 11 bases between. The DNA for the CDR3 is TGTGCCAGCTCACTTGAACTGGGATATGGCTACACCTTC. Amino acids: CASSLELGYGYTF. Using reference TRBV18 and TRBJ1-2 for the parts outside the CDR3, the full variable domain is NAGVMQNPRHLVRRRGQEARLRCSPMKGHSHVYWYRQLPEEGLKFMVYLQKENIIDESGMPKERFSAEFPKEGPSILRIQQVVRGDSAAYFCASSLELGYGYTFGSGTRLTVV.

The J gene is TRBJ1-3, the V gene TRBV12-5, with TRBD1 matching over 9 bases. The CDR3 has 17 amino acids. V lost 2 bases to trimming and J lost 6 bases; unmatched junction nucleotides: 11. The germline V gene encodes CDR1 LGHNT and CDR2 FRNRAP. CDR3 loop: CASGLPNSDRGANTIYF. For the CDR3, the DNA is TGTGCTAGTGGTTTGCCCAATTCGGACAGGGGAGCAAACACCATATATTTT.

The J gene is TRBJ2-2, the V gene TRBV24-1, with TRBD2 identical over 7 bases. The CDR3 consists of 16 residues. V gave up 5 bases and J gave up 8 bases; unmatched junction bases: 13. Germline assignment: CDR1 KGHDR and CDR2 SFDVKD. CDR3 amino acids: CATSGSQRDNIGELFF. CDR3 DNA sequence: TGTGCCACCAGTGGTTCCCAGCGGGATAATATTGGGGAGCTGTTTTTT.

V gene TRBV5-1 combines with J gene TRBJ1-3, with a tentative D call TRBD1 (5 bases). Trimming stripped 1 base from V and 0 bases from J, with 11 bases between. This CDR3 contains 16 residues. Per germline, CDR1 SGHRS and CDR2 YFSETQ. For the CDR3, the DNA is TGCGCCAGCAGCTTGTCAGCAGGGACCTCTGGAAACACCATATATTTT. It yields the protein CASSLSAGTSGNTIYF.

This chain connects TRBV28 to TRBJ2-7; 10 bases line up with TRBD2. Germline assignment: CDR1 MDHEN and CDR2 SYDVKM. The CDR3 is 14 residues long. With 5 bases clipped from V and 5 bases from J, the junction kept 6 bases outside the gene matches. The CDR3: CASSTLAGSHEQYF. CDR3 nucleotide sequence: TGTGCCAGCAGTACACTAGCGGGGAGCCACGAGCAGTACTTC.

The chain is built from TRBV21-1 and TRBJ1-2; whether TRBD1, the table's D call, matches the DNA was not checked. TRBV21-1 is a recognized pseudogene. There are 15 residues in the CDR3. The CDR3 loop reads CASSKGHTGMDGYTF. In DNA, the CDR3 is TGTGCCAGCAGCAAAGGCCATACAGGGATGGATGGCTACACCTTC.

The chain employs TRBV10-3 and TRBJ1-2, with 8 bases fitting TRBD1. The germline gives CDR1 ENHRY, CDR2 SYGVKD. CDR3 length: 14 amino acids. Germline trimming cut 7 bases from V and 8 bases from J; bases unmatched to any gene: 12. DNA of the CDR3: TGTGCCATCACTCCCAGGGGGCGCGATAAAGGCTACACCTTC. Its protein product is CAITPRGRDKGYTF.

Only a few counts were recorded for this clone. V and J are TRBV7-2 and TRBJ2-7; no reliable D call. Germline V lookup: CDR1 SGHTA, CDR2 FQGNSA. The ends were cut back, 6 bases at V and 7 bases at J, with 16 bases in the middle. This CDR3 contains 13 residues. CDR3 sequence reads: CASRSPSVLEQYF. Here the CDR3 DNA reads TGTGCCAGCAGATCGCCCAGTGTGTTGGAGCAGTACTTC. Together with reference TRBV7-2 and TRBJ2-7, the CDR3 gives the full variable domain: GAGVSQSPSNKVTEKGKDVELRCDPISGHTALYWYRQSLGQGLEFLIYFQGNSAPDKSGLPSDRFSAERTGGSVSTLTIQRTQQEDSAVYLCASRSPSVLEQYFGPGTRLTVT.

The genes are TRBV6-1 and TRBJ2-7, with D hard to call. CDR3 length: 13 amino acids. Trimming left V 2 bases short and J 3 bases short, with 8 bases between. Germline values: CDR1 MNHNS, CDR2 SASEGT. CDR3 protein: CASSESSNYEQYF. CDR3 nucleotide sequence: TGTGCCAGCAGTGAATCTTCGAACTACGAGCAGTACTTC.

This chain joins TRBV30 and TRBJ1-6, with TRBD1 as a possible D gene (5 bases). There are 15 residues in the CDR3. The germline CDR1 and CDR2 sequences are GTSNPN and SVGIG (reference sequence). V was clipped by 4 bases and J by 6 bases, with 16 bases between them. CDR3: CAWTKETGRNSPLHF. The DNA for the CDR3 is TGTGCCTGGACCAAAGAGACGGGACGTAATTCACCCCTCCACTTT.

V usage is TRBV30 and J usage is TRBJ2-7; TRBD1 matches at 10 bases. The CDR3 runs to 13 residues. Germline loops: CDR1 GTSNPN, CDR2 SVGIG (reference sequence). Trimming removed 1 base from V and 6 bases from J; junction bases left unmatched: 3. CDR3: CAWSGQGAVEQYF. The CDR3 bases are TGTGCCTGGAGTGGACAGGGGGCCGTCGAGCAGTACTTC.

The CDR3 region is CAWMGAVSEKLFF. The CDR3 nucleotides read TGTGCCTGGATGGGGGCAGTTAGTGAAAAACTGTTTTTT. The V and J genes are TRBV30 and TRBJ1-4, with D possibly being TRBD1 (6 bases). CDR3 size: 13 residues. Germline loops: CDR1 GTSNPN, CDR2 SVGIG (reference sequence). The V gene lost 4 bases and the J gene lost 7 bases, with 13 bases spanning the gap.

This clone was observed once. J is TRBJ1-5 and V is TRBV20-1; tentatively, D is TRBD1 (5 bases). V lost 3 bases, J lost 2 bases, and 20 bases lay in between. Germline V gene lookup returns CDR1 DFQATT and CDR2 SNEGSKA (reference sequence). This CDR3 spans 17 amino acids. This CDR3 reads CSASRSGTPKGNQPQHF. The CDR3 DNA sequence: TGCAGTGCTAGTAGGTCAGGGACTCCGAAGGGCAATCAGCCCCAGCATTTT.

This sequence joins TRBV7-9 and TRBJ2-3; TRBD2 matches 7 bases. The germline V gene has CDR1 SEHNR and CDR2 FQNEAQ (reference sequence). CDR3 length: 14 amino acids. The junction had 3 bases not matched to a gene; V was cut back by 2 bases and J by 4 bases. DNA for the CDR3: TGTGCCAGCAGCTTAAGTGGGAGGGCAGATACGCAGTATTTT. Protein sequence: CASSLSGRADTQYF.

The V and J genes are TRBV7-9 and TRBJ1-3; 8 bases align to TRBD1. The length of the CDR3 is 14 residues. Trimming took 3 bases from V and 3 from J; bases not matched to a gene: 1. Germline CDR1 is SEHNR and CDR2 is FQNEAQ (reference sequence). CDR3 coding DNA: TGTGCCAGCAGCTTCGGACAGGGTGGAAACACCATATATTTT. Translated: CASSFGQGGNTIYF.

This clone was seen just once. The chain joins TRBV6-5 to TRBJ2-1, with D tentatively TRBD1 (5 bases). Trimming shortened V by 7 bases and J by 9 bases, and 10 bases separated the two germline ends. Germline assignment: CDR1 MNHEY and CDR2 SVGAGI. There are 11 residues in the CDR3. CDR3 region: CASTGLGEQFF. In DNA, the CDR3 is TGTGCCAGCACAGGGCTGGGTGAGCAGTTCTTC.

This chain links TRBV6-4 with TRBJ1-1; no clear D. This CDR3 contains 12 residues. V was cut by 7 bases and J by 4 bases, with 10 bases left in between. CDR1 and CDR2 from the germline V gene are MRHNA and SNTAGT. The CDR3 sequence: CASKGDTTEAFF. The CDR3 DNA reads as TGTGCCAGCAAGGGAGATACCACTGAAGCTTTCTTT.